This T cell receptor beta chain was sequenced for a study of CD8 T cells in ankylosing spondylitis. V lost 0 bases, J lost 2 bases, and 11 bases lay in between. Per the germline V gene, CDR1 is DFQATT and CDR2 is SNEGSKA (reference sequence). The CDR3 is 14 amino acids. This clonotype was recorded a few times. TCRdb fed the 5' RACE reads into MiXCR, producing one record per CDR3 protein. The table records 300,000 to 350,000 distinct CDR3 sequences, 20% of them present only once. Sequenced: blood, either unsorted or a sorted T cell fraction (not recorded which). This sequence originates from a female donor with ankylosing spondylitis or in good health (not recorded which). The genes are TRBV20-1 and TRBJ2-7; no clear D. The CDR3 loop is CSARDRAVPYEQYF. CDR3 nucleotide sequence: TGCAGTGCTAGAGATCGGGCGGTCCCCTACGAGCAGTACTTC.